The source of this T cell receptor (beta chain) is a study of T cells in Graves' hyperthyroidism and ophthalmopathy. Study-level results: Most clonotypes that expanded in the thyroid above 0.001 also showed up in blood.

Researchers amplified the TCR beta CDR3 regions from RNA transcripts. An initial round of RT-PCR targeting the TCR CDR3 relied on the HTBI primer set. TCRdb analysed the multiplex PCR reads with MiXCR anew, one entry per CDR3 protein. The table includes under 300,000 distinct CDR3 sequences, more than 10% detected once. Per the germline V gene, CDR1 is MNHEY and CDR2 is SMNVEV (reference sequence). Trimming removed 7 bases at V and 5 bases at J, with 21 bases between. The CDR3 runs to 15 residues. This clonotype has ten or more counts. The antigen is not known. The receptor was derived from a woman in her twenties or thirties with Graves' hyperthyroidism that later progressed to Graves' ophthalmopathy. The sequenced material came from blood. This rearrangement joins TRBV27 to TRBJ2-7; the D gene is possibly TRBD1 (6 bases). CDR3 region: CASNSLQGNENEQYF. DNA for the CDR3: TGTGCCAGCAATTCCTTACAGGGTAACGAGAACGAGCAGTACTTC.